This T cell receptor beta chain was identified during a study of blood T cells in healthy people across ages. There are many counts of this clonotype. V lost 3 bases, J lost 2 bases, and 11 bases lay in between. CDR1 is SGHRS and CDR2 is YFSETQ in the germline V gene. The CDR3 has 14 residues. A second PCR, run for about 7 to 11 cycles, used a sample-barcoded 5' primer plus a J-beta primer mix. Each CDR3 protein is one row after TCRdb ran MiXCR on the 5' RACE reads. The table has hundreds of thousands of distinct CDR3 sequences, around 24% seen once. This sample was shared with a second study, whose subject was T cells of mothers and their children.

The gene calls are TRBV5-1 and TRBJ2-5; D remains ambiguous. The sequence came from a boy between 10 and 17 years old in good health. The sequencing input was blood. In DNA, the CDR3 is TGCGCCAGCAGCTCCCCCGGAAGGCAAGAGACCCAGTACTTC. It specifies CASSSPGRQETQYF.